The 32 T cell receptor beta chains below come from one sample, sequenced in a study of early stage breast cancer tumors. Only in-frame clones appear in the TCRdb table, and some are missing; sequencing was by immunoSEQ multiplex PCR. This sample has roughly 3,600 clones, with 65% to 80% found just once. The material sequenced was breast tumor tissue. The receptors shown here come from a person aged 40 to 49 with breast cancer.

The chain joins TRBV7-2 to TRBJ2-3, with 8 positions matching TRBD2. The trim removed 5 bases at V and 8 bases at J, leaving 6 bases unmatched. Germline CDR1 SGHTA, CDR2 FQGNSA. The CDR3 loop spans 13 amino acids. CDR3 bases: TGTGCCAGCAGCGTAGACGGGAGGGGTACGCAGTATTTT. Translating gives CASSVDGRGTQYF.

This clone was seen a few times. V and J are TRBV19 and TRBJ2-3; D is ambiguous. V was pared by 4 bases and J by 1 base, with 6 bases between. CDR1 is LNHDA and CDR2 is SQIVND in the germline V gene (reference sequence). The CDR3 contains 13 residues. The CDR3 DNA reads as TGTGCCAGTAGTAGCCGCCGCACAGATACGCAGTATTTT. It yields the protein CASSSRRTDTQYF.

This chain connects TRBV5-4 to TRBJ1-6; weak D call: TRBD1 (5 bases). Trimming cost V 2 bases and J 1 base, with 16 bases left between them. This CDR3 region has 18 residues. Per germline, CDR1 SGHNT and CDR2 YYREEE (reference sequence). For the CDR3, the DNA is TGTGCCAGCAGCTTAGGCAGGGACGGTCGTTCCTATAATTCACCCCTCCACTTT. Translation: CASSLGRDGRSYNSPLHF.

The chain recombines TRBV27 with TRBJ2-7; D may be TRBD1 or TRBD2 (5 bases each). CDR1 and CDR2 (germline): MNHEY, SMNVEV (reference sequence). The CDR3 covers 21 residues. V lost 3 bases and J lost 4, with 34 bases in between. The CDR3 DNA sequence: TGTGCCAGCAGTTTGGGGCTAGACGTAGCGTGGGAGAGTATAGGGGAGTACGAGCAGTACTTC. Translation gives CASSLGLDVAWESIGEYEQYF.

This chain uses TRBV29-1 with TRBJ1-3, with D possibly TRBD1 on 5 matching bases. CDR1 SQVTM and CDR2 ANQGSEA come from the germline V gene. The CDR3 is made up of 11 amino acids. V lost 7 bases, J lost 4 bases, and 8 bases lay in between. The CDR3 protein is CSGKGGNTIYF. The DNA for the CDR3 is TGCAGCGGGAAGGGGGGAAACACCATATATTTT.

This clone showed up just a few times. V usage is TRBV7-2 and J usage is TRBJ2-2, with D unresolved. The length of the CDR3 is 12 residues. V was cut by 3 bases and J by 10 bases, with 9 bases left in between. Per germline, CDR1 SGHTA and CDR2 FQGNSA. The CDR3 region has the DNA TGTGCCAGCAGCTTTCGCTTGGAGGAGCTGTTTTTT. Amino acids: CASSFRLEELFF.

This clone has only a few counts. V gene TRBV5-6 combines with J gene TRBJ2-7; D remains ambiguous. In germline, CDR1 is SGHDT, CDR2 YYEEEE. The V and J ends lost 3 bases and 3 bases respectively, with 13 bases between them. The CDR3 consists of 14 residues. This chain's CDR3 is CASSSTGSLYEQYF. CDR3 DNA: TGTGCCAGCAGCTCAACTGGGTCGCTCTACGAGCAGTACTTC.

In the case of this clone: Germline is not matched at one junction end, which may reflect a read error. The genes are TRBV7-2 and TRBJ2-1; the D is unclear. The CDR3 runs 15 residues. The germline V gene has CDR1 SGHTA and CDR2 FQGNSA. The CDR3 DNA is TGCGCCAGCAGCCCTATAGCTGGCTCCTACAATGAGCAGTTCTTC. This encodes CASSPIAGSYNEQFF.

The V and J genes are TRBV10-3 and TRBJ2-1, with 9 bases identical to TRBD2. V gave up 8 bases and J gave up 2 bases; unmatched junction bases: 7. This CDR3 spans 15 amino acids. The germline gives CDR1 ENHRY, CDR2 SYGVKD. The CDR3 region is CAIGISGSAYNEQFF. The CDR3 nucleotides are TGTGCCATCGGGATTAGCGGGAGCGCCTACAATGAGCAGTTCTTC.

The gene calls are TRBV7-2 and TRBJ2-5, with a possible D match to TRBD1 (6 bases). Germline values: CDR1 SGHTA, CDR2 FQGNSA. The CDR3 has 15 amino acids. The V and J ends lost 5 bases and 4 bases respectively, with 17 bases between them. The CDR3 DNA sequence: TGTGCCAGCAGCACCCTGGGGACATTGGCAGAGACCCAGTACTTC. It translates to CASSTLGTLAETQYF.

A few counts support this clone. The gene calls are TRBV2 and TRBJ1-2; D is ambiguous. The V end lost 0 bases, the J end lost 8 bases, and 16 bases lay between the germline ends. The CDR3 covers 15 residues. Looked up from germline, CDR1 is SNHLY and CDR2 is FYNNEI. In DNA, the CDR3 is TGTGCCAGCAGTGAAGCGCGCTCGTTGACATCCGGCTACACCTTC. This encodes CASSEARSLTSGYTF.

This CDR3 reads CASSVAGGGVPDTQYF. In DNA, the CDR3 is TGTGCCAGCAGCGTCGCCGGGGGTGGAGTCCCAGATACGCAGTATTTT. The chain is built from TRBV11-2 and TRBJ2-3, with TRBD2 as a possible D gene (6 bases). Trimming left V 5 bases short and J 4 bases short, with 19 bases between. The CDR3 extends over 16 amino acids. Germline CDR1 and CDR2: SGHAT and FQNNGV.

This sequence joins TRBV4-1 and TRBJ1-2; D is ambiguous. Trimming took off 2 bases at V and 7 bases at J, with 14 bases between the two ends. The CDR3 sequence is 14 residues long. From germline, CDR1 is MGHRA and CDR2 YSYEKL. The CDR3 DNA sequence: TGCGCCAGCAGCCAAAGCCCCATGGGTGGTGGCTACACCTTC. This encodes CASSQSPMGGGYTF.

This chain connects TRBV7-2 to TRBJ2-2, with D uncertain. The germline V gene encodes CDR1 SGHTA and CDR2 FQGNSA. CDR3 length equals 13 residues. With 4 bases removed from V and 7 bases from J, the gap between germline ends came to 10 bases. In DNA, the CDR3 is TGTGCCAGCAGCTCAGTTTGGGACGGGGAGCTGTTTTTT. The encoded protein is CASSSVWDGELFF. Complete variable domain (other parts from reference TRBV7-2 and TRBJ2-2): GAGVSQSPSNKVTEKGKDVELRCDPISGHTALYWYRQSLGQGLEFLIYFQGNSAPDKSGLPSDRFSAERTGGSVSTLTIQRTQQEDSAVYLCASSSVWDGELFFGEGSRLTVL.

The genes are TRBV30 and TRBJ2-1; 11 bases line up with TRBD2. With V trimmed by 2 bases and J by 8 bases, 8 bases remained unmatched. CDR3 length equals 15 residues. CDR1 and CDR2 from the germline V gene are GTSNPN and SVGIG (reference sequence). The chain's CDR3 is CAWSSLAGGGHEQFF. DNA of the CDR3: TGTGCCTGGAGTTCCCTAGCGGGAGGAGGGCATGAGCAGTTCTTC.

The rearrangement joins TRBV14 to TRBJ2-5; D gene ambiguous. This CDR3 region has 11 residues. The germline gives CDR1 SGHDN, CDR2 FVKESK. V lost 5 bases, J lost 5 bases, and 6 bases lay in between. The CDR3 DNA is TGTGCCAGCAGCTATGCGGAGACCCAGTACTTC. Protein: CASSYAETQYF.

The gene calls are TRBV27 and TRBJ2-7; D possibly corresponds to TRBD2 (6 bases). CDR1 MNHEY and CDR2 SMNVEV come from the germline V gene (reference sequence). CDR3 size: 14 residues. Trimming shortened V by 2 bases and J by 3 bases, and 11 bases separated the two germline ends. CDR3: CASSLNSGFYEQYF. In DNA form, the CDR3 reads TGTGCCAGCAGTTTAAATAGCGGTTTCTACGAGCAGTACTTC.

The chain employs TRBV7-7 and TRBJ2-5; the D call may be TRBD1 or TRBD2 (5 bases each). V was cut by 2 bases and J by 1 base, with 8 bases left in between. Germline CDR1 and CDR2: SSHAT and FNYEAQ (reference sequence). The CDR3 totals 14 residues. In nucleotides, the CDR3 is TGTGCCAGCAGCTTAAGTGGGGGCCAAGAGACCCAGTACTTC. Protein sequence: CASSLSGGQETQYF. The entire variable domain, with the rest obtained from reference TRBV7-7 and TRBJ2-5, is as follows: GAGVSQSPRYKVTKRGQDVTLRCDPISSHATLYWYQQALGQGPEFLTYFNYEAQPDKSGLPSDRFSAERPEGSISTLTIQRTEQRDSAMYRCASSLSGGQETQYFGPGTRLLVL.

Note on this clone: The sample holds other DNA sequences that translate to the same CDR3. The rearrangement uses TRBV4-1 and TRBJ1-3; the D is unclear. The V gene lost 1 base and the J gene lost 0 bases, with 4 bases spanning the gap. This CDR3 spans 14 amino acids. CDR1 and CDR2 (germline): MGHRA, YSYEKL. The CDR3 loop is CASSQGDSGNTIYF. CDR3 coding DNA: TGCGCCAGCAGCCAAGGGGACTCTGGAAACACCATATATTTT.

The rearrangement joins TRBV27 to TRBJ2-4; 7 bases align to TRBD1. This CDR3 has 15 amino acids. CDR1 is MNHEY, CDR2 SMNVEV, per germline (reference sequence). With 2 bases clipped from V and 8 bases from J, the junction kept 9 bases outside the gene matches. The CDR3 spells CASSLGPGGGYIQYF. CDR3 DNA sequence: TGTGCCAGCAGTTTAGGACCAGGGGGTGGGTACATTCAGTACTTC.

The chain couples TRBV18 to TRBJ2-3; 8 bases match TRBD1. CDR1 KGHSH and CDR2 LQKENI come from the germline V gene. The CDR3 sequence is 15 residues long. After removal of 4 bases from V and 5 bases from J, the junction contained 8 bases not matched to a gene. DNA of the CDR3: TGTGCCAGCTCACTTACACAGGGGGATGGAGATACGCAGTATTTT. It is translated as CASSLTQGDGDTQYF.

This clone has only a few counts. The CDR3 sequence: CAWMLWGRPEGYTF. CDR3 coding DNA: TGTGCCTGGATGTTATGGGGGCGACCTGAGGGCTACACCTTC. This chain links TRBV30 with TRBJ1-2; D is possibly TRBD1 (6 bases). The germline V gene encodes CDR1 GTSNPN and CDR2 SVGIG (reference sequence). The length of the CDR3 is 14 residues. The V end was cut by 4 bases, the J end by 8 bases, with 20 bases between.

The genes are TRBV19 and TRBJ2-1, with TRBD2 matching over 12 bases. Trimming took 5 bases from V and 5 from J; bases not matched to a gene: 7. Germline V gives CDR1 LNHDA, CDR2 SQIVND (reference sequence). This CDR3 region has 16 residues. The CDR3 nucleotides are TGTGCCAGTAGTCTACGGACTAGCGGGAACCACAATGAGCAGTTCTTC. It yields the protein CASSLRTSGNHNEQFF. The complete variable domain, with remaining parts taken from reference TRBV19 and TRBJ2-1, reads DGGITQSPKYLFRKEGQNVTLSCEQNLNHDAMYWYRQDPGQGLRLIYYSQIVNDFQKGDIAEGYSVSREKKESFPLTVTSAQKNPTAFYLCASSLRTSGNHNEQFFGPGTRLTVL.

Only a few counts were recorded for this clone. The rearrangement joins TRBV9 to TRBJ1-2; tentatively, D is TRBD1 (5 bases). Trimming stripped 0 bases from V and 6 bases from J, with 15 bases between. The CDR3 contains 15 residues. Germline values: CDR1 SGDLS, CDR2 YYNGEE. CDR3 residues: CASSVGGRDLHGYTF. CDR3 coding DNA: TGTGCCAGCAGCGTAGGGGGACGGGACCTCCATGGCTACACCTTC.

The CDR3: CASSAPARAEGTQYF. CDR3 nucleotides: TGTGCCAGCAGTGCCCCAGCGAGGGCGGAGGGTACGCAGTATTTT. The chain couples TRBV25-1 to TRBJ2-3; a possible D gene is TRBD2 (6 bases). V shed 4 bases and J shed 8 bases, with 19 bases lying between them. The CDR3 length is 15 residues. Germline V CDR1 and CDR2: MGHDK, SYGVNS.

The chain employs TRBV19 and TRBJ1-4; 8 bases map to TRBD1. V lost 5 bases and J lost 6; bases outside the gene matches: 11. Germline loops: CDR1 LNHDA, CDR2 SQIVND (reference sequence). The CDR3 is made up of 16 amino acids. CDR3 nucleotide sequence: TGTGCCAGTAGTCAGGGGCTCGGGACAGGTGATGAAAAACTGTTTTTT. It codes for CASSQGLGTGDEKLFF.

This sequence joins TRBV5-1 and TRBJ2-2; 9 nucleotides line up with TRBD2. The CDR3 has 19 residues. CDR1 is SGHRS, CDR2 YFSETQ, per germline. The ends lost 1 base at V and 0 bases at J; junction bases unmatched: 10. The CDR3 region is CASSLLPAGGVPNTGELFF. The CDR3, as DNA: TGCGCCAGCAGCTTGTTACCAGCGGGAGGAGTCCCGAACACCGGGGAGCTGTTTTTT.

CDR3 nucleotides: TGCAGCGTATCCTCCTACAATGAGCAGTTCTTC. It is translated as CSVSSYNEQFF. The rearrangement joins TRBV29-1 to TRBJ2-1; D remains unclear. The CDR3 length is 11 residues. CDR1 SQVTM and CDR2 ANQGSEA come from the germline V gene. Trimming shortened V by 6 bases and J by 0 bases, and 3 bases separated the two germline ends.

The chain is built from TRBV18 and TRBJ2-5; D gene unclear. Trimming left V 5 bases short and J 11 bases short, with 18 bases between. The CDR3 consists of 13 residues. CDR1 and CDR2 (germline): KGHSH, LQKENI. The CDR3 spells CASSNTGAALQYF. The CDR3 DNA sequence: TGTGCCAGCTCAAACACCGGAGCAGCCCTACAGTACTTC.

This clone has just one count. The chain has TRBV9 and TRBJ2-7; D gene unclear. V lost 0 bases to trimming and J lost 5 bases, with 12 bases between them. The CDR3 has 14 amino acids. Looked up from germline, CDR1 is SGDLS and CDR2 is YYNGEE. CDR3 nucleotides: TGTGCCAGCAGCGTAGGTGGCTCACAAGACGAGCAGTACTTC. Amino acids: CASSVGGSQDEQYF.

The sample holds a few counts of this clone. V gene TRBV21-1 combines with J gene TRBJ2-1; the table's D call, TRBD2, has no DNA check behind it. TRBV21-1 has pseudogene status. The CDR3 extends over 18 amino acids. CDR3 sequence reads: CASRIQRRTSGKVHEQFF. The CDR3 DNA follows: TGTGCCAGCAGGATTCAAAGGCGGACGAGCGGGAAGGTCCATGAGCAGTTCTTC.

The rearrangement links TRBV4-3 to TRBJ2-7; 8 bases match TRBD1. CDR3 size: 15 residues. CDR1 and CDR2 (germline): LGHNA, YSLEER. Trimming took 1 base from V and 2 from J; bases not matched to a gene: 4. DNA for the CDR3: TGCGCCAGCAGCCAAGGGCGGGACAGGACCTACGAGCAGTACTTC. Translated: CASSQGRDRTYEQYF.